This TCR beta chain is drawn from a study of blood T cells in healthy people across ages. CDR1 is DFQATT, CDR2 SNEGSKA, per germline (reference sequence). The CDR3 spans 15 residues. V was trimmed by 3 bases and J by 0 bases, leaving 15 bases between them. Together with a sample-barcoded 5' primer, a J-beta primer mix was included in a second PCR lasting roughly 6 to 12 cycles. TCRdb redid the calling of the 5' RACE reads with MiXCR, one entry per CDR3 protein. The sample includes around 1,500,000 distinct CDR3 sequences, roughly 30% of them seen just once. Sequenced: blood. This TCR was sampled from a woman aged 30 to 39 in good health. The chain has TRBV20-1 and TRBJ2-7; D gene unclear. DNA for the CDR3: TGCAGTGCTAGGGCACGCTCGACGGACTCCTACGAGCAGTACTTC. Translating it yields CSARARSTDSYEQYF.